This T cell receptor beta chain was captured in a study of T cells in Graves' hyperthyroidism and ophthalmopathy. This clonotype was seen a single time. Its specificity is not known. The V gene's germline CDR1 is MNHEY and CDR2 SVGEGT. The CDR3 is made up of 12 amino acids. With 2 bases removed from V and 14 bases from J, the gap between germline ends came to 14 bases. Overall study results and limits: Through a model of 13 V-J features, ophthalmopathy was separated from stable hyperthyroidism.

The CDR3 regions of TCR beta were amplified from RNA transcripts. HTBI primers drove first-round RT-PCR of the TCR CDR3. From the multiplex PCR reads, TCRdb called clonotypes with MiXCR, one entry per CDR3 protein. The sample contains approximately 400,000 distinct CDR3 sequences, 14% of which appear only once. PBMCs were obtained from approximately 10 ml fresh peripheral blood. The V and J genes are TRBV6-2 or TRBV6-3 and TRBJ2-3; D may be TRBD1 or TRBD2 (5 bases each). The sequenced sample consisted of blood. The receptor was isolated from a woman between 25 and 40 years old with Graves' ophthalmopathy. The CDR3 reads CASSYVGGFWYF. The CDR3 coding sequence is TGTGCCAGCAGTTACGTTGGGGGATTTTGGTATTTT.